This T cell receptor (beta chain) is drawn from a study of blood T cell repertoires in COVID-19. Study details: The origin of the acute and convalescent COVID-19 samples was the United States, Italy and Spain. PBMCs, B-cell-depleted T cells, or T cells were the source of the cDNA or gDNA that made up the material.

Methods used by the authors: Nucleated cell counts were estimated from reference gene primer amplification. TCRdb's table, derived via immunoSEQ multiplex PCR, lists solely in-frame clones and lacks some. V and J calls and clone size are as listed in that table; D and trimming were resolved from the DNA. The sample shows a few hundred thousand clones, approximately 89% of them seen only once. Germline trimming cut 1 base from V and 2 bases from J; bases unmatched to any gene: 5. This CDR3 is built from 16 residues. Looked up from germline, CDR1 is SEHNR and CDR2 is FQNEAQ (reference sequence). The chain combines TRBV7-9 with TRBJ2-4; 7 bases map to TRBD2. This receptor was obtained from a man aged 40-55 years who had recovered from COVID-19. The sequencing input was peripheral blood. CDR3 amino acids: CASSLGRERSKNIQYF. CDR3 bases: TGTGCCAGCAGCTTAGGGCGGGAGCGGTCCAAAAACATTCAGTACTTC.